This TCR beta chain was obtained from a study of blood T cell repertoires in COVID-19. Study-level background: The origin of the acute and convalescent COVID-19 samples was the United States, Italy and Spain. PBMCs, B-cell-depleted T cells, or T cells were the source of the cDNA or gDNA that made up the material.

Germline V lookup: CDR1 DFQATT, CDR2 SNEGSKA (reference sequence). V lost 3 bases and J lost 2, with 13 bases in between. The CDR3 spans 14 residues. Authors' processing steps: Counts of nucleated cells, estimated from reference gene primer amplification, were obtained. Sequencing used immunoSEQ multiplex PCR; TCRdb keeps in-frame clones, though not all of them. The V and J calls and the clone size are those of that table, but D and trimming were determined from the DNA. The data show about 210,000 clones, roughly 82% seen once. This clonotype originated in a woman aged 40-49 years with acute or convalescent COVID-19. Material for sequencing was peripheral blood. This rearrangement joins TRBV20-1 to TRBJ1-1; D is unclear. The CDR3 is CSASSTGYNTEAFF. The CDR3, as DNA: TGCAGTGCTAGTTCCACGGGTTATAACACTGAAGCTTTCTTT.